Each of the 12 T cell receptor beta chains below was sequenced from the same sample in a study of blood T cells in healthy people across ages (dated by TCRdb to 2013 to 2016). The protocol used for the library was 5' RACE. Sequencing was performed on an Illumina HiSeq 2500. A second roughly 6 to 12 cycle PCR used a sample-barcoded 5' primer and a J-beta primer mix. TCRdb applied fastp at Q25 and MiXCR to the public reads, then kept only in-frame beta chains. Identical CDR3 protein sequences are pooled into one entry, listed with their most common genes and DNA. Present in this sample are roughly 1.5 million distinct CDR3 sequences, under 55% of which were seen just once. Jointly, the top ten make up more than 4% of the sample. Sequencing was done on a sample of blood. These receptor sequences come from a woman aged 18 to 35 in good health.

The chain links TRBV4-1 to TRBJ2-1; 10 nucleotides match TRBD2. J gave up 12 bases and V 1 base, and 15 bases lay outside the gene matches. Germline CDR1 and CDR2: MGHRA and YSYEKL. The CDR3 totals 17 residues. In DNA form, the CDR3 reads TGCGCCAGCAGCCAAGTAGTTGGGGCTAGCGGGAGACATGGGCAGTTCTTC. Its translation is CASSQVVGASGRHGQFF.

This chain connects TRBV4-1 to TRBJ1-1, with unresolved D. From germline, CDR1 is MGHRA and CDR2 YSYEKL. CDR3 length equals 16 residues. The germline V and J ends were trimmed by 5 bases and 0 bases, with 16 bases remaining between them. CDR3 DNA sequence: TGCGCCAGCAGCGGTCGCGCGGAGGGCCTGAACACTGAAGCTTTCTTT. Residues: CASSGRAEGLNTEAFF.

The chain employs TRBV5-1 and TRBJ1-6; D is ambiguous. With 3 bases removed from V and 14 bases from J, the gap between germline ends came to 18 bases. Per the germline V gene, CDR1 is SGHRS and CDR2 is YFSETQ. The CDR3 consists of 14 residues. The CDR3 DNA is TGCGCCAGCAGCTCCGGAGTACGCGCAACAGCCCTCCACTTT. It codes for CASSSGVRATALHF.

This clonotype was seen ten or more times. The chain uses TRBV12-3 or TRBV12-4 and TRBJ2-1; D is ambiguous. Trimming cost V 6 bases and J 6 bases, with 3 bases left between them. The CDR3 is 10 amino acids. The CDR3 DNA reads TGTGCCAGCAGCCTCAATGAGCAGTTCTTC. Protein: CASSLNEQFF.

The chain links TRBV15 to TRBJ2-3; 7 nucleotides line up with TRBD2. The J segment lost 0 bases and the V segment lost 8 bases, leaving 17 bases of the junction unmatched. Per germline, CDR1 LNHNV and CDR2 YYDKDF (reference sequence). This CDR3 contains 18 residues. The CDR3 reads CATQISPLGDYSTDTQYF. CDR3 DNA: TGTGCCACCCAGATCTCCCCGTTGGGGGACTATAGCACAGATACGCAGTATTTT.

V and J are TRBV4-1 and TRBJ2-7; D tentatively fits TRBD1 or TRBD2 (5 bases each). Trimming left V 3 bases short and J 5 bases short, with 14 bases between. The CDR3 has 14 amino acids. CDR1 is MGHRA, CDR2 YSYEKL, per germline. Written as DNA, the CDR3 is TGCGCCAGCAGCCAGACTACAGGTAACCACGAGCAGTACTTC. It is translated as CASSQTTGNHEQYF.

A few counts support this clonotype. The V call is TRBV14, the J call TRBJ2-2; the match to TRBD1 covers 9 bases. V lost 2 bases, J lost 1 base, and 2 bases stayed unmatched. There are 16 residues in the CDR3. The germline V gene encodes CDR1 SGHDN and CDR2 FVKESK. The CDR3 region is CASSQLDRGNTGELFF. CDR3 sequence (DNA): TGTGCCAGCAGCCAACTGGACAGGGGGAACACCGGGGAGCTGTTTTTT.

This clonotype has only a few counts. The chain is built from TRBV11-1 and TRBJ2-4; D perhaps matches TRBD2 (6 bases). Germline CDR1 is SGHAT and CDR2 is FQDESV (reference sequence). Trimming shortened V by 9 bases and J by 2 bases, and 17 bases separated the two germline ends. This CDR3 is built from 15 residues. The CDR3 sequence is CARTRPGETKNIQYF. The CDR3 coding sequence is TGTGCCAGGACCCGGCCGGGGGAGACCAAAAACATTCAGTACTTC.

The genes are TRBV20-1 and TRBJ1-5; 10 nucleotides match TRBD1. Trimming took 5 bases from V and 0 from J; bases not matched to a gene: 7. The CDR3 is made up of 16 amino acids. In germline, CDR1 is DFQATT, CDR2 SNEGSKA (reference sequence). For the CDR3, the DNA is TGCAGTGCTGGGACAGGGGAGGTTTATAGCAATCAGCCCCAGCATTTT. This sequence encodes CSAGTGEVYSNQPQHF.

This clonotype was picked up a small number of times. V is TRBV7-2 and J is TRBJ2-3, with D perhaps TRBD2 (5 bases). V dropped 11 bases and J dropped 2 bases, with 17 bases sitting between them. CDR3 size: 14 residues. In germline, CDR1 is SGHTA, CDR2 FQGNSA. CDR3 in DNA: TGTGCCTCTCGGCAGCGGTTACTCACAGATACGCAGTATTTT. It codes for CASRQRLLTDTQYF.

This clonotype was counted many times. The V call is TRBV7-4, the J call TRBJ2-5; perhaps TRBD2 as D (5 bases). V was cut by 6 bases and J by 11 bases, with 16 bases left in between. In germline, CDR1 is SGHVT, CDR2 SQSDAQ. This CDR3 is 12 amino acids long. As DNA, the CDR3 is TGTGCCAGCAGTCGGGGTTTGGATGAGCAGTACTTC. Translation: CASSRGLDEQYF.

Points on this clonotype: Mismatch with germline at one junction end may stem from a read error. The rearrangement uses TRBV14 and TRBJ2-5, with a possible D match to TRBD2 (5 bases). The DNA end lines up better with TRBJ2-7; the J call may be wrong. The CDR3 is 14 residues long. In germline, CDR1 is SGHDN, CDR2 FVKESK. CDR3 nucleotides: TGTGCCGGCAGCCGCTGGACTTCTACCTACGAGCAGTACTTC. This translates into CAGSRWTSTYEQYF.